These T cell receptor beta chains were read from a single sample in a study of T cells in tuberculosis. Method: immunoSEQ multiplex PCR; TCRdb's copy keeps in-frame clones and lacks some. The sample has more than 35,000 clones, around 93% seen once. The sequencing sample was made of PBMCs. All receptors come from a donor aged 10-29 years with latent tuberculosis or without tuberculosis infection. Some clones in this sample may be carry-over from other donors' samples. The CDR3 runs from the conserved cysteine through the conserved F or W. A D gene is named only where the DNA matches it firmly. Only some rows state a clone size, as once, few, many or a class for expanded clones.

v_call	j_call	cdr3_length	d_call	clone_size	cdr3_aa	cdr3_nt
TRBV6-1	TRBJ1-3	13	NA	NA	CASDPGSGNTIYF	TGTGCCAGCGACCCAGGGTCTGGAAACACCATATATTTT
TRBV10-3	TRBJ2-1	13	TRBD2	NA	CAIQGGSYNEQFF	TGTGCCATTCAGGGAGGGTCCTACAATGAGCAGTTCTTC
TRBV19	TRBJ2-7	14	TRBD1	NA	CASSKTGIAYEQYF	TGTGCCAGTAGTAAGACAGGGATTGCCTACGAGCAGTACTTC
TRBV19	TRBJ1-5	13	TRBD1	once	CASSRDSNQPQHF	TGTGCCAGTAGTAGGGACAGTAATCAGCCCCAGCATTTT
TRBV7-2	TRBJ2-7	13	NA	NA	CASSLGAAGEQYF	TGTGCCAGCAGCTTAGGAGCCGCAGGCGAGCAGTACTTC
TRBV5-1	TRBJ1-2	14	TRBD1	NA	CASSLPSQGEGYTF	TGCGCCAGCAGCTTGCCCTCACAGGGGGAAGGCTACACCTTC
TRBV11-3	TRBJ2-7	18	NA	NA	CASSFGGIGSNSSYEQYF	TGTGCCAGCAGCTTTGGGGGGATAGGGAGTAACAGTTCCTACGAGCAGTACTTC
TRBV10-1	TRBJ1-1	15	NA	NA	CASSESVAGHTEAFF	TGCGCCAGCAGTGAGTCGGTGGCAGGGCACACTGAAGCTTTCTTT
TRBV11-3	TRBJ2-1	14	NA	once	CASSFLAGTNEQFF	TGTGCCAGCAGCTTCCTGGCAGGGACTAATGAGCAGTTCTTC
TRBV6-6	TRBJ1-2	16	NA	NA	CASSYSSTRFDYGYTF	TGTGCCAGCAGTTACTCGAGTACCCGCTTCGACTATGGCTACACCTTC
TRBV6-1	TRBJ1-2	14	NA	NA	CASTQGPYPYGYTF	TGTGCCAGCACGCAGGGGCCCTACCCCTATGGCTACACCTTC
TRBV7-9	TRBJ1-1	16	NA	NA	CASIKFTGFDALEAFF	TGTGCCAGCATCAAATTCACAGGGTTTGACGCTCTCGAAGCTTTCTTT
TRBV4-1	TRBJ1-1	14	TRBD1	NA	CASSTQGVDTEAFF	TGCGCCAGCAGCACACAGGGGGTGGACACTGAAGCTTTCTTT
TRBV2	TRBJ1-1	13	TRBD1	NA	CASGTGDITEAFF	TGTGCCAGCGGGACAGGGGACATCACTGAAGCTTTCTTT
TRBV7-6	TRBJ2-3	13	NA	NA	CASSPTQGYTQYF	TGTGCCAGCAGCCCTACCCAGGGATACACGCAGTATTTT
TRBV29-1	TRBJ1-1	15	NA	NA	CSVELQGRIDTEAFF	TGCAGCGTTGAATTGCAGGGTCGGATTGACACTGAAGCTTTCTTT
TRBV11-2	TRBJ1-2	12	NA	NA	CASSPVSYGYTF	TGTGCCAGCAGCCCCGTCTCCTATGGCTACACCTTC
TRBV19	TRBJ1-4	15	NA	NA	CASSPQGRRNEKLFF	TGTGCCAGTAGTCCTCAGGGGCGACGGAATGAAAAACTGTTTTTT
TRBV10-1	TRBJ2-2	16	TRBD1	NA	CASSDSGTGRAGELFF	TGCGCCAGCAGTGATTCCGGGACAGGGAGAGCCGGGGAGCTGTTTTTT
TRBV5-6	TRBJ1-3	17	NA	NA	CASSPIRGVFSGNTIYF	TGTGCCAGCAGCCCTATCCGAGGCGTCTTCTCTGGAAACACCATATATTTT
TRBV12-5	TRBJ2-7	15	TRBD2	NA	CASGSGLAGTYEQYF	TGTGCTAGTGGTTCCGGACTAGCGGGGACCTACGAGCAGTACTTC
TRBV10-3	TRBJ2-1	12	NA	NA	CAISVRSNEQFF	TGTGCCATCAGTGTGAGGAGCAATGAGCAGTTCTTC
TRBV7-6	TRBJ1-6	19	NA	NA	CASSPSAGSTSSYNSPLHF	TGTGCCAGCAGCCCCTCGGCGGGGTCCACGTCCTCCTATAATTCACCCCTCCACTTT
TRBV25-1	TRBJ1-3	13	NA	few	CASSEPQGNTIYF	TGTGCCAGCAGTGAACCTCAGGGAAACACCATATATTTT
TRBV5-5	TRBJ2-2	17	NA	NA	CASSLVSSSANTGELFF	TGTGCCAGCAGCTTGGTTAGCAGCTCCGCGAACACCGGGGAGCTGTTTTTT
TRBV15	TRBJ1-1	15	NA	NA	CATSRDVREKIRAFF	TGTGCCACCAGCAGAGATGTTCGGGAGAAGATTAGAGCTTTCTTT
TRBV6-5	TRBJ1-6	15	NA	few	CASSVKGTAVSPLHF	TGTGCCAGCAGCGTAAAGGGGACTGCCGTATCACCCCTCCACTTT
TRBV19	TRBJ1-5	16	NA	NA	CASSPRDSSRDQPQHF	TGTGCCAGTAGTCCGCGGGACTCCTCACGAGATCAGCCCCAGCATTTT
TRBV7-9	TRBJ1-1	12	NA	once	CASSPSRTEAFF	TGTGCCAGCAGCCCAAGTCGGACTGAAGCTTTCTTT
TRBV27	TRBJ1-1	15	NA	NA	CASSFGGIPRSEAFF	TGTGCCAGCAGTTTTGGCGGCATTCCAAGATCTGAAGCTTTCTTT
TRBV10-2	TRBJ2-5	16	TRBD2	once	CASSDPASGLRETQYF	TGCGCCAGCAGTGATCCGGCTAGCGGGCTCCGAGAGACCCAGTACTTC
TRBV5-6	TRBJ1-5	14	TRBD1	NA	CASSHTGGYQPQHF	TGTGCCAGCAGCCACACAGGGGGCTATCAGCCCCAGCATTTT
TRBV5-4	TRBJ1-1	14	NA	NA	CASSKLTVNTEAFF	TGTGCCAGCAGCAAACTGACAGTGAACACTGAAGCTTTCTTT
TRBV10-3	TRBJ1-2	14	TRBD1	NA	CATRRDRTNYGYTF	TGTGCCACGCGACGGGACAGGACTAACTATGGCTACACCTTC
TRBV2	TRBJ1-6	15	NA	NA	CASSGESSYNSPLHF	TGTGCCAGCAGTGGGGAGAGCTCCTATAATTCACCCCTCCACTTT
TRBV11-2	TRBJ1-2	15	TRBD1	NA	CASSLGNDRARSYTF	TGTGCCAGCAGCTTAGGGAACGACAGGGCGCGGAGCTACACCTTC
TRBV4-3	TRBJ1-2	15	TRBD1	few	CASSQDRTGGGGYTF	TGCGCCAGCAGCCAAGACAGGACAGGGGGGGGAGGCTACACCTTC
TRBV11-2	TRBJ1-3	14	NA	NA	CASSQGTPGNTIYF	TGTGCCAGCAGCCAGGGGACACCCGGAAACACCATATATTTT
TRBV9	TRBJ2-1	15	NA	NA	CASSAAGTTYNEQFF	TGTGCCAGCAGCGCGGCGGGGACGACCTACAATGAGCAGTTCTTC
TRBV9	TRBJ1-3	15	TRBD1	NA	CASSPQGGPGNTIYF	TGTGCCAGCAGCCCCCAGGGGGGACCTGGAAACACCATATATTTT
TRBV18	TRBJ1-1	15	NA	NA	CASSPDRALTAEAFF	TGTGCCAGCTCACCCGACAGAGCGTTAACGGCTGAAGCTTTCTTT
TRBV6-5	TRBJ1-1	13	NA	once	CASSYSPYTEAFF	TGTGCCAGCAGTTACTCTCCCTACACTGAAGCTTTCTTT
TRBV4-1	TRBJ2-2	16	TRBD2	NA	CASSGASGTYTGELFF	TGCGCCAGCAGCGGGGCTAGCGGGACCTACACCGGGGAGCTGTTTTTT
TRBV18	TRBJ1-3	15	NA	NA	CASSPPGEARNTIYF	TGTGCCAGCTCACCACCGGGGGAGGCTAGGAACACCATATATTTT
TRBV27	TRBJ1-1	16	NA	NA	CASSLIQGATNTEAFF	TGTGCCAGCAGTTTAATTCAGGGTGCAACAAACACTGAAGCTTTCTTT
TRBV4-3	TRBJ1-6	17	NA	once	CASSQGQFITYNSPLHF	TGCGCCAGCAGCCAAGGGCAGTTTATCACCTATAATTCACCCCTCCACTTT
TRBV7-2	TRBJ1-4	15	TRBD1	NA	CASSKRTGGDEKLFF	TGTGCCAGCAGCAAACGGACAGGGGGAGATGAAAAACTGTTTTTT
TRBV11-3	TRBJ2-1	16	TRBD2	NA	CASSPKAGGLGNEQFF	TGTGCCAGCAGCCCCAAAGCGGGGGGGCTCGGCAATGAGCAGTTCTTC
TRBV19	TRBJ1-2	15	NA	NA	CASSISDSGAYGYTF	TGTGCCAGTAGTATCTCGGACAGCGGCGCCTATGGCTACACCTTC
TRBV7-2	TRBJ2-1	17	TRBD2	once	CASSLKVGGGAHNEQFF	TGTGCCAGCAGCTTAAAGGTTGGCGGGGGGGCCCACAATGAGCAGTTCTTC
TRBV27	TRBJ2-1	12	NA	NA	CASSSRDIKQFF	TGTGCCAGCAGTTCCCGGGACATAAAGCAGTTCTTC
TRBV7-6	TRBJ1-1	14	NA	NA	CASSLLRGNTEAFF	TGTGCCAGCAGCTTATTAAGAGGAAACACTGAAGCTTTCTTT
TRBV29-1	TRBJ1-1	16	TRBD1	NA	CSVASPKGQGATEAFF	TGCAGCGTTGCATCCCCGAAGGGACAGGGCGCAACTGAAGCTTTCTTT
TRBV28	TRBJ1-1	15	NA	NA	CASSSPDRRGTEAFF	TGTGCCAGCAGTTCCCCAGACAGAAGAGGAACTGAAGCTTTCTTT